A selection of T cell receptor beta chains follows, all from one sample in a study of shared clonotypes between healthy human individuals. Measured with immunoSEQ multiplex PCR; TCRdb has only the in-frame clones, and not every one. This sample has some 800,000 clones, with 80% to 95% found just once. The specimen sequenced was naive CD8+ T cells sorted from blood. The source of these receptors is a man aged 30-40 years in good health. The CDR3 runs from the conserved cysteine through the conserved F or W. Each record gives: clone size, D gene, J gene, CDR3 length, V gene, CDR3 DNA, CDR3 protein. The D gene is left open where the match is weak. The size of a clone is reported for some rows only, either as once, few or many, or as a class for expanded clones.

clone_size: .
d_call: .
j_call: TRBJ2-7
cdr3_length: 14
v_call: TRBV11-2
cdr3_nt: TGTGCCAGCAGCCCCATGACCCGAAGAGGGGAGCAGTACTTC
cdr3_aa: CASSPMTRRGEQYF

clone_size: .
d_call: .
j_call: TRBJ2-1
cdr3_length: 12
v_call: TRBV2
cdr3_nt: TGTGCCAGCCGTAGCCGCGTCGATGAGCAGTTCTTC
cdr3_aa: CASRSRVDEQFF

clone_size: .
d_call: TRBD2
j_call: TRBJ2-2
cdr3_length: 17
v_call: TRBV2
cdr3_nt: TGTGCCAGCAGATTGACTAGCGGGAGGGCCTACGGCGGGGAGCTGTTTTTT
cdr3_aa: CASRLTSGRAYGGELFF

clone_size: .
d_call: .
j_call: TRBJ1-2
cdr3_length: 16
v_call: TRBV7-8
cdr3_nt: TGTGCCAGCACCCCCTACAGGGACCTCTCTAACTATGGCTACACCTTC
cdr3_aa: CASTPYRDLSNYGYTF

clone_size: .
d_call: TRBD1
j_call: TRBJ1-2
cdr3_length: 15
v_call: TRBV7-9
cdr3_nt: TGTGCCAGCAGCGCGGACAGGGGGCGTATCTATGGCTACACCTTC
cdr3_aa: CASSADRGRIYGYTF

clone_size: once
d_call: TRBD1
j_call: TRBJ1-5
cdr3_length: 14
v_call: TRBV7-9
cdr3_nt: TGTGCCAGCAGCTTAGCGACAGGGGATCAGCCCCAGCATTTT
cdr3_aa: CASSLATGDQPQHF

clone_size: once
d_call: TRBD2
j_call: TRBJ2-1
cdr3_length: 17
v_call: TRBV11-3
cdr3_nt: TGTGCCAGCAGCTTTTTACGTGGGGCTAGCGGTAACAATGAGCAGTTCTTC
cdr3_aa: CASSFLRGASGNNEQFF

clone_size: .
d_call: .
j_call: TRBJ2-1
cdr3_length: 12
v_call: TRBV2
cdr3_nt: TGTGCCAAGAGGGGACTTCACAATGAGCAGTTCTTC
cdr3_aa: CAKRGLHNEQFF

clone_size: .
d_call: .
j_call: TRBJ1-3
cdr3_length: 15
v_call: TRBV19
cdr3_nt: TGTGCCAGTACCGTGGACCAGACCGATGGAAACACCATATATTTT
cdr3_aa: CASTVDQTDGNTIYF

clone_size: .
d_call: TRBD1
j_call: TRBJ1-5
cdr3_length: 14
v_call: TRBV28
cdr3_nt: TGTGCCAGCAGTTCAGGGGGCTACAATCAGCCCCAGCATTTT
cdr3_aa: CASSSGGYNQPQHF

clone_size: .
d_call: .
j_call: TRBJ1-4
cdr3_length: 11
v_call: TRBV5-1
cdr3_nt: TGCGCCAGCAGCTTGGAGGGAAAACTGTTTTTT
cdr3_aa: CASSLEGKLFF

clone_size: .
d_call: .
j_call: TRBJ2-1
cdr3_length: 14
v_call: TRBV27
cdr3_nt: TGTGCCAGCAGTTTACAAGGGGAACAATATGAGCAGTTCTTC
cdr3_aa: CASSLQGEQYEQFF

clone_size: .
d_call: TRBD2
j_call: TRBJ2-3
cdr3_length: 16
v_call: TRBV7-9
cdr3_nt: TGTGCCAGCAGCCCCCCAACTAGCGAGTTGAGGGATACGCAGTATTTT
cdr3_aa: CASSPPTSELRDTQYF

clone_size: .
d_call: TRBD1
j_call: TRBJ2-5
cdr3_length: 17
v_call: TRBV27
cdr3_nt: TGTGCCAGCAGTTTAAAACTGGGGACAGGACGAAAAGAGACCCAGTACTTC
cdr3_aa: CASSLKLGTGRKETQYF

clone_size: .
d_call: .
j_call: TRBJ1-3
cdr3_length: 11
v_call: TRBV7-6
cdr3_nt: TGTGCCACGAAGGTGGGAAACACCATATATTTT
cdr3_aa: CATKVGNTIYF

clone_size: .
d_call: .
j_call: TRBJ2-5
cdr3_length: 12
v_call: TRBV4-1
cdr3_nt: TGCGCCAGCAGCCAAGATCTTCAGACCCAGTACTTC
cdr3_aa: CASSQDLQTQYF

clone_size: .
d_call: .
j_call: TRBJ1-4
cdr3_length: 14
v_call: TRBV27
cdr3_nt: TGTGCCAGCAGTTTAGGGGGATATAATGAAAAACTGTTTTTT
cdr3_aa: CASSLGGYNEKLFF

clone_size: .
d_call: TRBD1
j_call: TRBJ2-1
cdr3_length: 16
v_call: TRBV10-3
cdr3_nt: TGTGCCATCAGTGAGCCCCGGGACAGGGTTTGGAATGAGCAGTTCTTC
cdr3_aa: CAISEPRDRVWNEQFF

clone_size: .
d_call: .
j_call: TRBJ1-1
cdr3_length: 12
v_call: TRBV7-8
cdr3_nt: TGTGCCAGCAGCTTAAGAAGCACTGAAGCTTTCTTT
cdr3_aa: CASSLRSTEAFF

clone_size: .
d_call: .
j_call: TRBJ2-5
cdr3_length: 15
v_call: TRBV7-9
cdr3_nt: TGTGCCAGCAGCTTAGTTAGTAACGGGACGGAGACCCAGTACTTC
cdr3_aa: CASSLVSNGTETQYF

clone_size: .
d_call: .
j_call: TRBJ1-5
cdr3_length: 14
v_call: TRBV27
cdr3_nt: TGTGCCAGCAGTTTTACAGGAACCAATCAGCCCCAGCATTTT
cdr3_aa: CASSFTGTNQPQHF

clone_size: .
d_call: TRBD2
j_call: TRBJ2-3
cdr3_length: 19
v_call: TRBV28
cdr3_nt: TGTGCCAGCAGCTCGACACGGGTGGGGGGGAAGACTAGCACAGATACGCAGTATTTT
cdr3_aa: CASSSTRVGGKTSTDTQYF

clone_size: .
d_call: TRBD2
j_call: TRBJ2-7
cdr3_length: 15
v_call: TRBV4-2
cdr3_nt: TGTGCCAGCAGCCAAGAAGGGACTAGCTCCTACGAGCAGTACTTC
cdr3_aa: CASSQEGTSSYEQYF

clone_size: .
d_call: .
j_call: TRBJ2-1
cdr3_length: 16
v_call: TRBV27
cdr3_nt: TGTGCCAGCAGTTCCCATGGGCTCCTGGGCGACAATGAGCAGTTCTTC
cdr3_aa: CASSSHGLLGDNEQFF

clone_size: .
d_call: .
j_call: TRBJ2-4
cdr3_length: 11
v_call: TRBV7-9
cdr3_nt: TGTGCCAGCAGCCTAGGACACATTCAGTACTTC
cdr3_aa: CASSLGHIQYF

clone_size: .
d_call: TRBD2
j_call: TRBJ2-3
cdr3_length: 18
v_call: TRBV18
cdr3_nt: TGTGCCAGCTCAGACGGAGCGGGAGAGGGTGCCAGCACAGATACGCAGTATTTT
cdr3_aa: CASSDGAGEGASTDTQYF

clone_size: .
d_call: .
j_call: TRBJ2-7
cdr3_length: 13
v_call: TRBV11-3
cdr3_nt: TGTGCCAGCAGCTCGGACAGTTCCTACGAGCAGTACTTC
cdr3_aa: CASSSDSSYEQYF

clone_size: .
d_call: .
j_call: TRBJ2-3
cdr3_length: 13
v_call: TRBV4-1
cdr3_nt: TGCGCCAGCAGCCAAGTTAGCTCAGATACGCAGTATTTT
cdr3_aa: CASSQVSSDTQYF

clone_size: .
d_call: .
j_call: TRBJ2-5
cdr3_length: 13
v_call: TRBV7-9
cdr3_nt: TGTGCCGGACAATTAGGGAGCTACGAGACCCAGTACTTC
cdr3_aa: CAGQLGSYETQYF

clone_size: .
d_call: .
j_call: TRBJ2-7
cdr3_length: 13
v_call: TRBV6-5
cdr3_nt: TGTGCCAGCAGTTACCAGGGTTCCTACGAGCAGTACTTC
cdr3_aa: CASSYQGSYEQYF

clone_size: .
d_call: .
j_call: TRBJ2-2
cdr3_length: 16
v_call: TRBV19
cdr3_nt: TGTGCCAGTAGTAGGCCCCGGGAGCCGAACACCGGGGAGCTGTTTTTT
cdr3_aa: CASSRPREPNTGELFF

clone_size: .
d_call: .
j_call: TRBJ2-7
cdr3_length: 14
v_call: TRBV27
cdr3_nt: TGTGCCAGCAGACCCGGGACGCTAAACTCCGAGCAGTACTTC
cdr3_aa: CASRPGTLNSEQYF

clone_size: .
d_call: TRBD1
j_call: TRBJ2-2
cdr3_length: 16
v_call: TRBV27
cdr3_nt: TGTGCCAGCAGTATGACGGGACAGAGTAACACCGGGGAGCTGTTTTTT
cdr3_aa: CASSMTGQSNTGELFF

clone_size: .
d_call: TRBD1
j_call: TRBJ2-2
cdr3_length: 19
v_call: TRBV4-1
cdr3_nt: TGCGCCAGCAGCCAGGGAAACGACGGACAGGGGGTGTGGACCGGGGAGCTGTTTTTT
cdr3_aa: CASSQGNDGQGVWTGELFF

clone_size: once
d_call: TRBD2
j_call: TRBJ2-1
cdr3_length: 15
v_call: TRBV6-4
cdr3_nt: TGTGCCAGCAGTACCGGGACTAGCGGGAGTTCTGGGCAGTTCTTC
cdr3_aa: CASSTGTSGSSGQFF

clone_size: few
d_call: .
j_call: TRBJ2-2
cdr3_length: 13
v_call: TRBV2
cdr3_nt: TGTGCCAGCGTCGGGGAATACACCGGGGAGCTGTTTTTT
cdr3_aa: CASVGEYTGELFF

clone_size: .
d_call: TRBD1
j_call: TRBJ1-4
cdr3_length: 15
v_call: TRBV7-6
cdr3_nt: TGTGCCAGCAGCTTAAGGACAGGGCATAATGAAAAACTGTTTTTT
cdr3_aa: CASSLRTGHNEKLFF

clone_size: .
d_call: TRBD1
j_call: TRBJ1-5
cdr3_length: 16
v_call: TRBV5-6
cdr3_nt: TGTGCCAGCAGCTTGGGGGCTGACAGGGAAGTCGGGCCCCAGCATTTT
cdr3_aa: CASSLGADREVGPQHF

clone_size: .
d_call: TRBD2
j_call: TRBJ2-1
cdr3_length: 15
v_call: TRBV27
cdr3_nt: TGTGCCAGCACCCCGGGACTAAGCTCCTACAATGAGCAGTTCTTC
cdr3_aa: CASTPGLSSYNEQFF

clone_size: .
d_call: .
j_call: TRBJ2-7
cdr3_length: 13
v_call: TRBV5-4
cdr3_nt: TGTGCCAGCAGCGCGGGGAGGGGGAACGAGCAGTACTTC
cdr3_aa: CASSAGRGNEQYF

clone_size: .
d_call: .
j_call: TRBJ2-7
cdr3_length: 17
v_call: TRBV11-2
cdr3_nt: TGTGCCAGCAGCTTAGCTTTCCGAGGGGCCCAGTCCTACGAGCAGTACTTC
cdr3_aa: CASSLAFRGAQSYEQYF

clone_size: once
d_call: TRBD2
j_call: TRBJ2-1
cdr3_length: 13
v_call: TRBV6-6
cdr3_nt: TGTGCCAGCAGCGAAAGGCGGGAGAATGAGCAGTTCTTC
cdr3_aa: CASSERRENEQFF

clone_size: .
d_call: TRBD2
j_call: TRBJ2-7
cdr3_length: 19
v_call: TRBV5-1
cdr3_nt: TGCGCCAGCAGCTTGGCCCTACAGCAAGTTAGCGGGGGCTCCTACGAGCAGTACTTC
cdr3_aa: CASSLALQQVSGGSYEQYF

clone_size: .
d_call: .
j_call: TRBJ2-7
cdr3_length: 15
v_call: TRBV27
cdr3_nt: TGTGCCAGCAGAACCAACTCGGAAGACTCCTACGAGCAGTACTTC
cdr3_aa: CASRTNSEDSYEQYF

clone_size: once
d_call: .
j_call: TRBJ2-1
cdr3_length: 16
v_call: TRBV7-9
cdr3_nt: TGTGCCAGCAGCGCAAAGATCAAGAGCTCCTACAATGAGCAGTTCTTC
cdr3_aa: CASSAKIKSSYNEQFF

clone_size: .
d_call: .
j_call: TRBJ1-2
cdr3_length: 14
v_call: TRBV30
cdr3_nt: TGTGCCTGGACCCCTCTGGGGGGAAGTAATCGCTACACCTTC
cdr3_aa: CAWTPLGGSNRYTF

clone_size: .
d_call: TRBD1
j_call: TRBJ2-7
cdr3_length: 14
v_call: TRBV13
cdr3_nt: TGTGCCAGCAGCTTAGGACAGGGGACGGGCGAGCAGTACTTC
cdr3_aa: CASSLGQGTGEQYF

clone_size: once
d_call: TRBD1
j_call: TRBJ2-7
cdr3_length: 14
v_call: TRBV18
cdr3_nt: TGTGCCAGCTCACCACAAGGGGGCACTTACGAGCAGTACTTC
cdr3_aa: CASSPQGGTYEQYF

clone_size: .
d_call: .
j_call: TRBJ1-4
cdr3_length: 14
v_call: TRBV6-5
cdr3_nt: TGTGCCAGCGGGTGGAGGCGGAGCAATGAAAAACTGTTTTTT
cdr3_aa: CASGWRRSNEKLFF

clone_size: .
d_call: .
j_call: TRBJ2-1
cdr3_length: 14
v_call: TRBV5-1
cdr3_nt: TGCGCCACCCGGGCTGTTGGCGGGATTGATGAGCAGTTCTTC
cdr3_aa: CATRAVGGIDEQFF

clone_size: .
d_call: TRBD1
j_call: TRBJ2-7
cdr3_length: 15
v_call: TRBV27
cdr3_nt: TGTGCCAGCAGTTTGTCGGGACAGGGGGCTTACGAGCAGTACTTC
cdr3_aa: CASSLSGQGAYEQYF

clone_size: .
d_call: .
j_call: TRBJ2-7
cdr3_length: 16
v_call: TRBV14
cdr3_nt: TGTGCCAGCAGCGGATGGGCCGTGGGGAGACCCTACGAGCAGTACTTC
cdr3_aa: CASSGWAVGRPYEQYF

clone_size: .
d_call: .
j_call: TRBJ2-2
cdr3_length: 17
v_call: TRBV5-1
cdr3_nt: TGCGCCAGCAGCTATGACAGGGAAGCTAGCGTGGCCGGGGAGCTGTTTTTT
cdr3_aa: CASSYDREASVAGELFF

clone_size: .
d_call: .
j_call: TRBJ2-7
cdr3_length: 12
v_call: TRBV7-8
cdr3_nt: TGTGCCAGCAGTTTGACCACCTACGAGCAGTACTTC
cdr3_aa: CASSLTTYEQYF

clone_size: .
d_call: TRBD2
j_call: TRBJ2-1
cdr3_length: 14
v_call: TRBV18
cdr3_nt: TGTGCCAGCTCACCATCTGCGGGAGTAGATGAGCAGTTCTTC
cdr3_aa: CASSPSAGVDEQFF

clone_size: .
d_call: .
j_call: TRBJ1-5
cdr3_length: 16
v_call: TRBV5-1
cdr3_nt: TGCGCCAGCAGAGCTACGATCACAGATAGCAATCAGCCCCAGCATTTT
cdr3_aa: CASRATITDSNQPQHF